This T cell receptor beta chain was obtained from a study of shared clonotypes between healthy human individuals. J was trimmed by 3 bases and V by 4 bases; bases with no gene match: 2. The CDR3 spans 13 residues. CDR1 is SGHVS and CDR2 is FQNEAQ in the germline V gene. Naive CD8 cells lacked CD45RO and underwent positive selection for CCR7, leaving out terminally differentiated effector memory CD45RA+ cells. The table came from immunoSEQ multiplex PCR; TCRdb's copy has only in-frame clones and leaves some out. The repertoire holds some 1,900,000 clones, with about 95% as singletons. The sequenced sample consisted of naive CD8+ T cells sorted from blood. The chain uses TRBV7-8 and TRBJ2-7, with 8 bases identical to TRBD2. The receptor was derived from a man between 18 and 35 years old in good health. DNA of the CDR3: TGTGCCAGCAGCTCCGGGACTAGCTACGAGCAGTACTTC. Amino acid sequence: CASSSGTSYEQYF.